The TCR beta chain under discussion was sequenced for a study of control samples from healthy donors and cancer patients (TCRdb year 2020). V loses 2 bases, J loses 6 bases, and the germline ends lie 11 bases apart. Taken from the germline V gene (reference sequence), the CDR1 and CDR2 loops are GTSNPN and SVGIG. From the cysteine through the phenylalanine, the CDR3 covers 13 amino acids. Only CDR3 DNA is held: 39 bases, read in frame from base 1. In the case of this clone: This receptor's antigen is unknown. Qualities for individual bases were not recorded, and no much larger clone is one base off.

Library preparation used the immunoSEQ multiplex PCR assay. Entries here come from immuneACCESS through TCRdb and include only in-frame sequences with V and J called. Some clones fail to appear in such tables; in the studies checked, an unresolved V gene covers under half of the shortfall, and the cause of the remainder is unknown. For this sample there are about 140,000 clones; under 95% appear just once. Jointly, the top ten make up 5.5% to 7.5% of the sample. Sequencing was carried out using blood. The V and J segments used are TRBV30 and TRBJ1-5; TRBD1 is possibly the D segment (6 matching bases). This TCR came from a young man in good health. The CDR3 protein is CAWSQGKVQPQHF. The DNA sequence is given as TGTGCCTGGAGTCAGGGGAAGGTTCAGCCCCAGCATTTT.